The subject of this entry is one TCR beta chain. This specimen includes other DNA sequences encoding the same CDR3. The CDR3 is 15 amino acids. Germline-derived CDR1 and CDR2 are SGHTA and FQGNSA. Trimming took 1 base from V and 6 from J; bases not matched to a gene: 4. Original analysis: The authors estimated nucleated cell counts from reference gene primer amplification. Sequencing was performed with immunoSEQ multiplex PCR; in TCRdb, only in-frame clones are kept and a portion is missing. V, J and clone size were drawn from that table, and D and trimming were deduced from the DNA. This sample has around 200,000 clones, with less than 85% found just once. This entry is derived from a study of blood T cell repertoires in COVID-19. Background on the study: Spain, Italy and the United States supplied samples that represented acute and convalescent COVID-19. T cells, B-cell-depleted T cells, or PBMCs supplied cDNA or gDNA.

Material: peripheral blood. The clonotype was recovered from a woman between 45 and 60 years old with acute or convalescent COVID-19. The V gene is TRBV7-2, the J gene TRBJ1-5, with 9 nucleotides matching TRBD1. CDR3 nucleotide sequence: TGTGCCAGCAGCTTAGTAGGGACAGGGATTCAGCCCCAGCATTTT. This sequence encodes CASSLVGTGIQPQHF.